This T cell receptor beta chain came from a study of CD8 T cells in Susac syndrome (dated by TCRdb to between 2017 and 2020). In the study overall: Repertoire sequencing was used to test whether CD8+ T cell activation and differentiation in Susac syndrome was antigen driven.

Points the paper makes about the study in general: The number of individuals in the TCR sequencing and HLA analysis was acknowledged as relatively small.

Peripheral blood CD8+ and CD4+ T cells from healthy donors, Susac syndrome patients and multiple sclerosis patients were profiled by high-throughput TCR beta sequencing. The multiple sclerosis controls were treatment-naive patients whose relapsing-remitting disease, either stable or active, fulfilled the revised McDonald criteria. Bulk CD8+ and CD4+ T cells were purified magnetically by negative isolation, whereas CD8+ TEMRA cells were enriched by FACS. Blood was collected in EDTA tubes and processed within 24 hours, with PBMCs isolated through density gradient centrifugation. PBMCs intended for TCR sequencing were frozen in liquid nitrogen and were later thawed in a 37 degrees C water bath. Purity of sorted or isolated CD4+, CD8+ and CD8+ TEMRA cells was at least 90%. In the case of this clonotype: Its cognate antigen has yet to be identified. It has no much larger one-base neighbor in the sample; base qualities were not kept.

The V end loses 1 base and the J end loses 1 base, and a stretch of 7 bases separates them. Including cysteine and phenylalanine, the CDR3 has 14 amino acids. The read is trimmed to its CDR3 DNA, 42 bases read in frame from base 1. The CDR1 and CDR2 encoded by the germline V gene are MGHDK and SYGVNS. RNA was extracted using the RNeasy kit, and roughly 0.5 to 1 microgram was reverse transcribed with random hexamers. The immunoSEQ multiplex PCR assay, covering 54 Vbeta and 13 Jbeta segments, was used to amplify TCR beta CDR3 regions. To correct PCR amplification bias, a synthetic template baseline was used for both primer optimization and computational correction. For the original study's pipeline: Reads were assigned to V, D and J genes according to IMGT and analyzed in immunoSEQ Analyzer, with only productive sequences retained. To calculate clonality, Shannon entropy was normalized by log2 of the number of productive unique sequences and then subtracted from one. For each patient and control, public and private clones were evaluated within the 100 most prevalent clones. A clone was defined as Susac-specific if it was absent from the healthy and MS cohorts, from 1052 published viral clones and from other ImmuneACCESS disease sequences. Using fastp at Q25 and MiXCR, TCRdb reprocessed the public reads and kept productive beta chains. Each entry merges the rows of one CDR3 protein and shows their most common DNA and genes. TCRdb, not the authors, supplied the V and J calls. The sample table records more than 95,000 distinct CDR3 sequences; 90% to 95% of these occur just once. The biggest ten clones account for 0.085% to 0.095% of the sample.

The V gene is TRBV25-1 and the J gene is TRBJ1-2; the D gene cannot be named for sure. The TCR comes from a human donor with multiple sclerosis. Source material: CD4+ T cells from PBMCs. The nucleotide sequence is given as TGTGCCAGCAGTGAATGGGGAGGTAACTATGGCTACACCTTC. Translated, it reads CASSEWGGNYGYTF.